The 26 T cell receptor beta chains presented below share a single source sample, sequenced in a study of human T cells and chemical hapten exposure. Each CDR3 protein gets one entry after TCRdb re-called the RACE reads with MiXCR. Of 89,000 or so distinct CDR3 sequences in the sample, around 8.8% are singletons; the top ten hold 2.6%. The sample's time point: pre-sensitization, week 0. Treatment given: therapeutic diphenylcyclopropenone sensitization with weekly scalp DPC. This specimen consisted of whole blood, obtained in connection with sensitization to the hapten diphenylcyclopropenone (DPC). These receptors came from a man between 40 and 49 years old with alopecia areata. Some clones in this sample may be carry-over from other donors' samples.

This clonotype occurred many times. The gene calls are TRBV12-3 or TRBV12-4 and TRBJ1-1, with TRBD1 as a possible D gene (6 bases). Between the trimmed V and J ends, which lost 3 bases and 0 bases, there was a span of 8 bases. The CDR3 is 14 residues long. The CDR3 spells CASSLGGLNTEAFF. CDR3 in DNA: TGTGCCAGCAGTTTGGGGGGGCTGAACACTGAAGCTTTCTTT.

The chain uses TRBV7-8 and TRBJ2-2; 14 bases are a match to TRBD2. Germline V CDR1 and CDR2: SGHVS, FQNEAQ. The V and J ends lost 4 bases and 9 bases, in that order; junction bases with no gene match: 10. The CDR3 length is 17 residues. The CDR3 DNA follows: TGTGCCAGCAGCTCAAAACGGACTAGCGGGAGGTTCAGGGAGCTGTTTTTT. Its translation: CASSSKRTSGRFRELFF.

This clonotype was observed at least ten times. The genes are TRBV3-1 and TRBJ2-3; 11 bases agree with TRBD2. CDR3 length: 16 residues. Trimming cost V 1 base and J 2 bases; bases outside gene matches: 2. The germline gives CDR1 LGHDT, CDR2 YNNKEL (reference sequence). For the CDR3, the DNA is TGTGCCAGCAGCCAAGGACTAGCGGGAACCACAGATACGCAGTATTTT. The encoded protein is CASSQGLAGTTDTQYF.

This clonotype was observed a handful of times. The gene calls are TRBV6-2 or TRBV6-3 and TRBJ2-4; 12 positions match TRBD2. The CDR3 runs to 22 residues. The junction had 16 bases not matched to a gene; V was cut back by 0 bases and J by 1 base. The V gene's germline CDR1 is MNHEY and CDR2 SVGEGT. CDR3 amino acids: CASSYSSLAGGRFSSAKNIQYF. The CDR3 DNA is TGTGCCAGCAGTTACTCGAGTCTAGCGGGAGGGCGGTTTTCGTCGGCCAAAAACATTCAGTACTTC.

The chain links TRBV7-9 to TRBJ1-5, with D perhaps TRBD1 (5 bases). The ends were cut back, 1 base at V and 1 base at J, with 5 bases in the middle. This CDR3 region has 14 residues. The V gene's germline CDR1 is SEHNR and CDR2 FQNEAQ (reference sequence). DNA of the CDR3: TGTGCCAGCAGCTTAGACAGGAGCAATCAGCCCCAGCATTTT. Protein: CASSLDRSNQPQHF.

This clonotype was counted between two and nine times. The chain joins TRBV27 to TRBJ2-3; 9 bases align to TRBD2. The trim removed 6 bases at V and 1 base at J, leaving 11 bases unmatched. The V gene's germline CDR1 is MNHEY and CDR2 SMNVEV (reference sequence). This CDR3 spans 17 amino acids. DNA of the CDR3: TGTGCCAGCAGGAGGGGTATCAGGACTAGCGGCACAGATACGCAGTATTTT. Its protein product is CASRRGIRTSGTDTQYF.

The V gene is TRBV5-6, the J gene TRBJ2-2; the D gene is possibly TRBD1 (5 bases). Germline loops: CDR1 SGHDT, CDR2 YYEEEE. V was pared by 0 bases and J by 2 bases, with 8 bases between. This CDR3 contains 15 residues. The CDR3 sequence: CASSLGQPNTGELFF. CDR3 DNA: TGTGCCAGCAGCTTGGGACAGCCTAACACCGGGGAGCTGTTTTTT.

This clonotype was counted only a few times. This chain uses TRBV27 with TRBJ2-2; 9 nucleotides align to TRBD2. This CDR3 is 16 amino acids long. The V gene's germline CDR1 is MNHEY and CDR2 SMNVEV (reference sequence). Trimming took 6 bases from V and 7 from J; bases not matched to a gene: 12. CDR3 sequence reads: CASSRPSGARGGELFF. The CDR3 coding sequence is TGTGCCAGCAGCCGTCCTAGCGGGGCACGGGGCGGGGAGCTGTTTTTT.

The chain joins TRBV10-3 to TRBJ2-2, with 7 positions matching TRBD1. V dropped 10 bases and J dropped 5; count of bases not matched to a gene: 7. CDR3 size: 13 residues. The V gene's germline CDR1 is ENHRY and CDR2 SYGVKD. The CDR3 nucleotides are TGTGCCAGCCGACAGGGTCGGACCGGGGAGCTGTTTTTT. This sequence encodes CASRQGRTGELFF.

In DNA, the CDR3 is TGCAGCTTCCAGGACGGCCCGCATAATGAAAAACTGTTTTTT. It yields the protein CSFQDGPHNEKLFF. The chain carries TRBV29-1 and TRBJ1-4; D not certain. Germline values: CDR1 SQVTM, CDR2 ANQGSEA. V lost 8 bases and J 4 bases, leaving 17 bases between the germline ends. The length of the CDR3 is 14 residues.

J is TRBJ1-3 and V is TRBV9; D remains ambiguous. V dropped 1 base and J dropped 0 bases, with 5 bases sitting between them. The CDR3 length is 14 residues. The germline gives CDR1 SGDLS, CDR2 YYNGEE. CDR3 DNA sequence: TGTGCCAGCAGCGTACAGAGCTCTGGAAACACCATATATTTT. Encoded protein: CASSVQSSGNTIYF.

There are many counts of this clonotype. This chain joins TRBV18 and TRBJ1-1; no clear D. Germline lookup yields CDR1 KGHSH and CDR2 LQKENI. The CDR3 covers 14 residues. The V end lost 1 base, the J end lost 5 bases, and 11 bases lay between the germline ends. This CDR3 reads CASSPRGSGTEAFF. The CDR3 nucleotides read TGTGCCAGCTCACCACGGGGTTCTGGTACTGAAGCTTTCTTT.

The J gene is TRBJ2-1, the V gene TRBV28, with 7 nucleotides matching TRBD2. V shed 5 bases and J 8 bases; nucleotides not matched to a gene: 3. The CDR3 totals 12 residues. In germline, CDR1 is MDHEN, CDR2 SYDVKM. CDR3 sequence reads: CASSRLAHEQFF. The CDR3 region has the DNA TGTGCCAGCAGTAGACTAGCCCATGAGCAGTTCTTC.

This clonotype was counted ten times or more. The chain combines TRBV6-5 with TRBJ2-1; D unclear. V lost 5 bases to trimming and J lost 8 bases, with 13 bases between them. This CDR3 has 13 residues. CDR1 is MNHEY, CDR2 SVGAGI, per germline. The chain's CDR3 is CASSPPGRDEQFF. The DNA of the CDR3 is TGTGCCAGCAGTCCCCCCGGCCGGGATGAGCAGTTCTTC.

This clonotype has a count of ten or more. The gene calls are TRBV12-3 or TRBV12-4 and TRBJ1-4, with D maybe TRBD1 (5 bases). The V gene lost 6 bases and the J gene lost 3 bases, with 14 bases spanning the gap. There are 15 residues in the CDR3. The CDR3 DNA sequence: TGTGCCAGCAGCCCCGGGACTGCCGCTAATGAAAAACTGTTTTTT. It codes for CASSPGTAANEKLFF.

Many counts were recorded for this clonotype. This rearrangement joins TRBV13 to TRBJ2-1; 7 nucleotides line up with TRBD2. The length of the CDR3 is 15 residues. CDR1 PRHDT and CDR2 FYEKMQ come from the germline V gene (reference sequence). The trim removed 5 bases at V and 1 base at J, leaving 5 bases unmatched. The CDR3 reads CASSHPGLSYNEQFF. The DNA for the CDR3 is TGTGCCAGCAGCCACCCGGGACTATCCTACAATGAGCAGTTCTTC.

This clonotype showed up just a few times. The V call is TRBV6-6, the J call TRBJ2-4; 12 bases align to TRBD1. Unmatched junction bases numbered 3, after V lost 5 bases and J lost 7 bases. Per the germline V gene, CDR1 is MNHNY and CDR2 is SVGAGI (reference sequence). The CDR3 consists of 14 residues. CDR3 in DNA: TGTGCCAGCAGTATGGGACAGGGGGCGAACATTCAGTACTTC. As protein: CASSMGQGANIQYF.

There are many counts of this clonotype. The V and J genes are TRBV14 and TRBJ1-1; a possible D gene is TRBD1 (6 bases). The V and J ends lost 2 bases and 6 bases respectively, with 19 bases between them. Germline CDR1 is SGHDN and CDR2 is FVKESK. The CDR3 contains 16 residues. CDR3 region: CASSQLPQQGPAEAFF. CDR3 DNA: TGTGCCAGCAGCCAACTACCACAACAGGGTCCCGCTGAAGCTTTCTTT.

In this sample, this clonotype turned up a few times. The V and J genes are TRBV7-2 and TRBJ2-7; D is uncertain. This CDR3 contains 20 residues. Trimming took off 3 bases at V and 3 bases at J, with 30 bases between the two ends. The germline gives CDR1 SGHTA, CDR2 FQGNSA. The CDR3 is CASSFAVWLLKRWRRYEQYV. CDR3 sequence (DNA): TGTGCCAGCAGCTTCGCCGTATGGCTCCTTAAGAGATGGCGACGCTACGAGCAGTACGTC.

This clonotype was seen at least ten times. J is TRBJ1-6 and V is TRBV30, with a tentative D call TRBD1 (5 bases). The length of the CDR3 is 16 residues. Trimming stripped 5 bases from V and 7 bases from J, with 21 bases between. Germline V gene sequence: CDR1 GTSNPN, CDR2 SVGIG (reference sequence). CDR3 residues: CAWDTRGQGGNSPLHF. CDR3 DNA sequence: TGTGCCTGGGACACCCGAGGGCAGGGAGGAAATTCACCCCTCCACTTT.

This clonotype appeared a few times. The genes are TRBV19 and TRBJ1-6; D not certain. Trimming pared 3 bases from V and 7 bases from J, leaving 10 bases between. This CDR3 contains 14 residues. Looked up from germline, CDR1 is LNHDA and CDR2 is SQIVND (reference sequence). The CDR3 sequence: CASSIMESNSPLHF. The CDR3 region has the DNA TGTGCCAGTAGTATTATGGAGTCGAATTCACCCCTCCACTTT.

V usage is TRBV19 and J usage is TRBJ1-2, with a tentative D call TRBD1 (5 bases). The germline V gene has CDR1 LNHDA and CDR2 SQIVND (reference sequence). Trimming removed 4 bases at V and 6 bases at J, with 12 bases between. The CDR3 is made up of 13 amino acids. The DNA of the CDR3 is TGTGCCAGTAGTAATAGGGGTGAGGATGGCTACACCTTC. This codes for CASSNRGEDGYTF.

This clonotype was observed a handful of times. The CDR3 DNA reads TGCGCCAGCAGCGGCGGCGGGAGAGGGGGAGATACGCAGTATTTT. As protein: CASSGGGRGGDTQYF. The chain combines TRBV4-3 with TRBJ2-3; a weak D match, TRBD2 (7 bases). This CDR3 is built from 15 residues. Trimming shortened V by 5 bases and J by 5 bases, and 17 bases separated the two germline ends. Germline V gene sequence: CDR1 LGHNA, CDR2 YSLEER.

This clonotype was recorded at least ten times. CDR3 in amino acids: CSVLEGRGGTPQHF. DNA for the CDR3: TGCAGCGTTCTTGAGGGGAGGGGTGGGACGCCCCAGCATTTT. The chain uses TRBV29-1 and TRBJ1-5; perhaps TRBD1 as D (5 bases). Germline V gene lookup returns CDR1 SQVTM and CDR2 ANQGSEA. This CDR3 spans 14 amino acids. Trimming removed 5 bases from V and 9 bases from J, with 20 bases in between.

Many counts were recorded for this clonotype. The rearrangement links TRBV29-1 to TRBJ1-2, with D maybe TRBD1 (5 bases). The CDR3 runs to 12 residues. Looked up from germline, CDR1 is SQVTM and CDR2 is ANQGSEA. With 6 bases removed from V and 1 base from J, the gap between germline ends came to 9 bases. CDR3 sequence (DNA): TGCAGCGTCGACAGTATTAACTATGGCTACACCTTC. Protein: CSVDSINYGYTF.

This clonotype was recorded at least ten times. This chain links TRBV19 with TRBJ1-2; TRBD1 matches at 7 bases. CDR3 length equals 15 residues. V gave up 7 bases and J gave up 2 bases; unmatched junction bases: 10. The germline gives CDR1 LNHDA, CDR2 SQIVND (reference sequence). The CDR3 here is CASNPTPGQNYGYTF. CDR3 sequence (DNA): TGTGCCAGTAACCCCACCCCGGGACAGAACTATGGCTACACCTTC.